The present T cell receptor (beta chain) was sequenced within a study of shared clonotypes between healthy human individuals (dated by TCRdb to the early 2020s). For the wider study: The cohort comprised a couple of women and a few men aged 18 to 49 years. Per donor, three plates each were used for CD4 naive and CD4 memory, two for CD8 naive, and one for CD8 memory. The study deeply sequenced blood TCR repertoires of five healthy adults to estimate repertoire size and the extent of clonotype sharing between individuals. To increase sequencing depth and limit assay-specific biases, TCR repertoire library preparation and sequencing were carried out by different laboratories using diverse techniques. Per donor, leukapheresis produced somewhere between about 0.9 and 9.5 billion PBMCs. Study-level results and caveats: Because the study included a small number of donors, the genetic and exposure-history diversity represented was limited. Estimated clonotype richness was generally larger for naive than for memory subsets. Incomplete sequencing was indicated by rarefaction of sorted-subset datasets, despite the large sequencing depth. Only blood was sampled, and tissue TCR repertoires likely differ from those in blood. Compared with non-shared clonotypes, clonotypes shared by all four sorted-subset donors had higher generation probabilities. Across several donors, 4.5% to 6.5% of naive CD4, roughly 3.3% of naive CD8, about 2% of memory CD4, and approximately 0.42% of memory CD8 clonotypes were shared. Based on pairwise subsampling, the degree of clonotype sharing among donors was expected to be affected by sequencing depth.

Healthy HIV-negative adults with no recently reported acute infections or vaccinations were included as donors. Every donor was a Caucasian adult living in Nashville, Tennessee, USA. CD4+ T cells were enriched through magnetic negative selection, after which naive cells were positively selected on CD45RA and the remaining negative fraction served as the memory subset. After blood collection by leukapheresis, PBMCs were isolated using Ficoll-Histopaque density gradient centrifugation and then cryopreserved in the vapor phase of liquid nitrogen. Analytical flow cytometry was used to check the purity and quantity of every magnetically sorted T cell population. Each sorted fraction had its genomic DNA isolated and then quantified by UV absorbance on a Nanodrop 2000c. Looking up the germline V gene yields CDR1 SGHRS and CDR2 YFSETQ. From its cysteine to its phenylalanine, the CDR3 spans 14 amino acids. This entry keeps only the CDR3 DNA: 42 bases, framed from base 1. V loses 4 bases of germline sequence and J loses 4 bases, and the interval between the two ends is 14 bases.

Notes on this clone: There is no known antigen for this receptor. No base qualities exist here, and no much larger clone lies one base off it.

Using the deep immunoSEQ assay, TCR CDR3 regions were amplified from genomic DNA by multiplex PCR. For each cell subset, the extracted genomic DNA was distributed evenly across all wells of several immunoSEQ 96-well plates, and each plate served as one replicate. For sorted subsets, approximately 190 ng genomic DNA, equal to about 30,000 T cell genomes, was loaded into each replicate PCR. The purified libraries were quantified using a Qubit 3.0 fluorometer, sized with a Bioanalyzer 2100, and then quantified again using the KAPA Library Quantification kit. A separate single-read 150-cycle Illumina NextSeq 550 flow cell was used to sequence each immunoSEQ 96-well plate. The authors' analysis ran thus. Because only junctional sequences without quality scores were contained in the immunoSEQ output, filtering matching that applied to full-length reads could not be performed. Sequences were annotated with PyIR, a Python wrapper for IgBLAST v1.9, using IMGT germline references to assign V/J genes and CDR3. Reads with weak V/J assignments (E-value above 1e-6), missing CDR3, stop codons, out-of-frame junctions, or ambiguous translated residues were removed. V3J clonotypes were defined as sequences sharing the same inferred V gene, J gene, and CDR3 amino acid sequence. The percentage overlap between two repertoires was calculated by dividing the number of shared unique clonotypes by the size of the smaller repertoire. RTK rarefaction, the Chao1 estimator, and Recon v2.1 estimates of unobserved clonotypes were used to assess repertoire richness. Generation probabilities were computed with OLGA for all TCRbeta clonotypes obtained by the gDNA method from a handful of donors. TCRdb took this table from immuneACCESS and kept in-frame rearrangements with V and J called. Such tables lack part of the clones; where checked against another copy, unresolved V genes explain under half of the gap, and the rest is unexplained. The V and J calls and clone size were taken over from that table, and D and trimming were inferred from the DNA. A total of under 2,500,000 clones appear in this sample, approximately 94% of them only once. The ten largest clones represent roughly 0.13% of the sample.

Sequencing was done on a sample of naive CD4+ T cells sorted from blood. Reading the label with the study, this specimen's cell subset or site is: CD45RA+ positively selected. The chain joins TRBV5-1 to TRBJ2-5; TRBD1 could be the D gene, as 6 bases match. This sequence was found in a man between 18 and 29 years old in good health. CDR3 reads: CASSLTGSGETQYF. The DNA sequence is TGCGCCAGCAGCCTCACAGGGAGCGGAGAGACCCAGTACTTC.